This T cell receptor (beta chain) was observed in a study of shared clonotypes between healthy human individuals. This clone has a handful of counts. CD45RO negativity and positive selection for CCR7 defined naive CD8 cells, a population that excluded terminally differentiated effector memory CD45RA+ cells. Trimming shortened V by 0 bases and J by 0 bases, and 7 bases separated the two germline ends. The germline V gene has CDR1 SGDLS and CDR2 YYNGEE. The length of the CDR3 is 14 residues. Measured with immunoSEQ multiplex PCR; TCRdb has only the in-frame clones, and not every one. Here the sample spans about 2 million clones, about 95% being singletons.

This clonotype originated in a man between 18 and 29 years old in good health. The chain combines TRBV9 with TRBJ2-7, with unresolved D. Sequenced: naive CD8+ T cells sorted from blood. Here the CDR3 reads CASSVDSSSYEQYF. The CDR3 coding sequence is TGTGCCAGCAGCGTAGATTCTAGCTCCTACGAGCAGTACTTC. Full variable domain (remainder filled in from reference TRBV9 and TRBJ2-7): DSGVTQTPKHLITATGQRVTLRCSPRSGDLSVYWYQQSLDQGLQFLIQYYNGEERAKGNILERFSAQQFPDLHSELNLSSLELGDSALYFCASSVDSSSYEQYFGPGTRLTVT.